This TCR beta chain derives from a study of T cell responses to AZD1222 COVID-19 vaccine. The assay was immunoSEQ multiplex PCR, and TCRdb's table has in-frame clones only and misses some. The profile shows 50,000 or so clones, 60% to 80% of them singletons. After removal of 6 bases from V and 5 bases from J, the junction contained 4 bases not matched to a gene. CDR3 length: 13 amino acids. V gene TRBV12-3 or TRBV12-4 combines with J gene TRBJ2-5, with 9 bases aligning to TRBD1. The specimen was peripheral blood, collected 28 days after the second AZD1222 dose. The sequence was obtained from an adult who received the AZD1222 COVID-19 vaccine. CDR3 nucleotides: TGTGCCAGCAGCTCTGGGACAGGGGAGACCCAGTACTTC. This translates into CASSSGTGETQYF.